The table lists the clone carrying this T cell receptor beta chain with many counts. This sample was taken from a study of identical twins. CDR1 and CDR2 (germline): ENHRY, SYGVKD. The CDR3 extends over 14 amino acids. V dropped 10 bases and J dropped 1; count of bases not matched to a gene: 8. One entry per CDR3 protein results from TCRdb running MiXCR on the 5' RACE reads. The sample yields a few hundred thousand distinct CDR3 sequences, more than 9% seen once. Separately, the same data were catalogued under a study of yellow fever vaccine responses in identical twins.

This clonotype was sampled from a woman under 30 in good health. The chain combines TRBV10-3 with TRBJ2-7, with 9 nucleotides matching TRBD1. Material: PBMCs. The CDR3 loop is CATHPGQGSYEQYF. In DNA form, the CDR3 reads TGTGCCACCCACCCGGGACAGGGATCCTACGAGCAGTACTTC.